The 10 T cell receptor beta chains in this list originate from one sample, sequenced in a study of CD8 T cells in ankylosing spondylitis. TCRdb fed the 5' RACE reads into MiXCR, producing one record per CDR3 protein. The sample carries around 150,000 distinct CDR3 sequences, about an eighth recorded once. Sequencing was carried out using blood, either unsorted or a sorted T cell fraction (not recorded which). Receptors were obtained from a female donor with ankylosing spondylitis or in good health (not recorded which).

As for this clonotype: A much larger clone lies a single base off, so this may be a read error. The gene calls are TRBV4-2 and TRBJ2-7; TRBD2 matches 8 bases. CDR1 and CDR2 (germline): LGHNA, YNFKEQ. CDR3 length equals 16 residues. The CDR3 DNA follows: TGTGCCAGCACCCAAGGGACGGGGGGGACAAGCTACGAGCAGTACTTC. Encoded protein: CASTQGTGGTSYEQYF.

This clonotype was observed many times. The DNA for the CDR3 is TGTGCCAGCCCCCCCGAAGGCCCCTATAATTCACCCCTCCACTTT. Protein sequence: CASPPEGPYNSPLHF. The chain joins TRBV25-1 to TRBJ1-6; no reliable D call. The germline V and J ends were trimmed by 8 bases and 2 bases, with 13 bases remaining between them. Per the germline V gene, CDR1 is MGHDK and CDR2 is SYGVNS. This CDR3 contains 15 residues.

This clonotype was counted many times. The chain links TRBV7-3 to TRBJ2-1; the D gene could be TRBD1 or TRBD2 (5 bases each). Germline V gene data show CDR1 as SGHTA and CDR2 as FQGTGA. The CDR3 is 16 amino acids. V was trimmed by 1 base and J by 0 bases, leaving 10 bases between them. Here the CDR3 DNA reads TGTGCCAGCAGCTTAATGGGACCGAGCTCCTACAATGAGCAGTTCTTC. Translation gives CASSLMGPSSYNEQFF.

This clonotype was found a few times. The rearrangement uses TRBV11-1 and TRBJ2-7; D uncertain. Germline V CDR1 and CDR2: SGHAT, FQDESV (reference sequence). The CDR3 is 12 amino acids. Trimming removed 5 bases at V and 7 bases at J, with 12 bases between. Here the CDR3 reads CASSLPLREQYF. DNA of the CDR3: TGTGCCAGCAGCCTCCCCCTTCGAGAGCAGTACTTC. The variable domain in full, with the rest retrieved from reference TRBV11-1 and TRBJ2-7, is EAEVAQSPRYKITEKSQAVAFWCDPISGHATLYWYRQILGQGPELLVQFQDESVVDDSQLPKDRFSAERLKGVDSTLKIQPAELGDSAMYLCASSLPLREQYFGPGTRLTVT.

This clonotype has ten or more counts. J is TRBJ2-5 and V is TRBV28; 8 positions match TRBD1. CDR3 length: 14 residues. CDR1 and CDR2 (germline): MDHEN, SYDVKM. With V trimmed by 3 bases and J by 4 bases, 4 bases remained unmatched. The CDR3 DNA follows: TGTGCCAGCAGTTTCCCCGACAGGGGAGAGACCCAGTACTTC. It yields the protein CASSFPDRGETQYF.

A word on this clonotype: No conserved phenylalanine or tryptophan is present at the end of the CDR3, so a read error is the likely explanation. The rearrangement links TRBV7-6 to TRBJ2-7, with D unclear. CDR1 is SGHVS and CDR2 is FNYEAQ in the germline V gene. V was shortened by 5 bases and J by 2 bases, with 13 bases between the two germline ends. This CDR3 comprises 14 residues. The CDR3 protein is CASSPALNAYEQYL. The CDR3 DNA is TGTGCCAGCAGCCCGGCCCTGAACGCCTACGAGCAGTACTTA.

This clonotype occurred many times. The chain links TRBV12-5 to TRBJ2-3; D gene ambiguous. The CDR3 sequence is 12 residues long. Germline loops: CDR1 LGHNT, CDR2 FRNRAP. V lost 6 bases and J lost 0, with 4 bases in between. The CDR3: CASGPSTDTQYF. The CDR3 region has the DNA TGTGCTAGTGGACCGAGCACAGATACGCAGTATTTT.

This clonotype occurred many times. The rearrangement joins TRBV7-7 to TRBJ2-2; maybe TRBD2 (7 bases). Germline V gene data show CDR1 as SSHAT and CDR2 as FNYEAQ (reference sequence). The ends were cut back, 0 bases at V and 1 base at J, with 12 bases in the middle. This CDR3 is built from 17 residues. The CDR3 region is CASSLATGGWNTGELFF. The CDR3 DNA sequence: TGTGCCAGCAGCTTAGCAACGGGGGGCTGGAACACCGGGGAGCTGTTTTTT.

This clonotype was recorded at least ten times. The V call is TRBV5-1, the J call TRBJ2-1; 13 nucleotides line up with TRBD2. V was pared by 3 bases and J by 5 bases, with 5 bases of the junction left unmatched. This CDR3 has 16 residues. CDR1 and CDR2 (germline): SGHRS, YFSETQ. The DNA of the CDR3 is TGCGCCAGCAGCTCTGGACTAGCGGGGGTCGACAATGAGCAGTTCTTC. Its protein is CASSSGLAGVDNEQFF.

This clonotype has at least ten counts. Here the CDR3 reads CSADREGNEKLFF. Here the CDR3 DNA reads TGCAGTGCTGACAGGGAAGGAAATGAAAAACTGTTTTTT. The V and J genes are TRBV20-1 and TRBJ1-4; 7 bases fit TRBD1. Germline V gene data show CDR1 as DFQATT and CDR2 as SNEGSKA (reference sequence). The V and J ends lost 5 bases and 5 bases, in that order; junction bases with no gene match: 5. The CDR3 is made up of 13 amino acids.